These 9 T cell receptor beta chains share one sample of origin, sequenced in a study of cytomegalovirus exposure and HLA in healthy donors. Both 60 Vbeta primers and 13 Jbeta primers went into the PCR. Clones were read by immunoSEQ multiplex PCR, and TCRdb kept only the in-frame ones, dropping some. Seen here are roughly 100,000 clones, roughly 80% observed once, and the top ten hold roughly 3.9%. Sequenced: PBMCs. The receptor source for this set is a man aged 50 to 59 in good health and CMV-seropositive.

The chain is built from TRBV19 and TRBJ2-2; D possibly corresponds to TRBD1 (6 bases). V shed 2 bases and J shed 4 bases, with 11 bases lying between them. The CDR3 spans 15 residues. Germline-derived CDR1 and CDR2 are LNHDA and SQIVND (reference sequence). This CDR3 is CASSIPQGITGELFF. The CDR3, as DNA: TGTGCCAGTAGTATACCACAGGGTATCACCGGGGAGCTGTTTTTT.

The chain has TRBV20-1 and TRBJ2-5; the D is unclear. The CDR3 contains 11 residues. The V gene lost 6 bases and the J gene lost 5 bases, with 10 bases spanning the gap. CDR1 and CDR2 (germline): DFQATT, SNEGSKA (reference sequence). The CDR3 reads CSAVLQETQYF. As DNA, the CDR3 is TGCAGTGCCGTATTACAGGAGACCCAGTACTTC.

This rearrangement joins TRBV28 to TRBJ1-5, with TRBD1 matching 7 bases. The CDR3 spans 16 residues. V was clipped by 2 bases and J by 3 bases; unmatched bases: 7. Germline lookup yields CDR1 MDHEN and CDR2 SYDVKM. CDR3 residues: CASSLGSDRDNQPQHF. The CDR3 DNA sequence: TGTGCCAGCAGTTTAGGGTCAGACAGGGACAATCAGCCCCAGCATTTT.

The chain carries TRBV2 and TRBJ1-3; 9 bases match TRBD1. This CDR3 comprises 13 residues. V dropped 8 bases and J dropped 5; count of bases not matched to a gene: 4. Germline V gene lookup returns CDR1 SNHLY and CDR2 FYNNEI. CDR3 coding DNA: TGTGCCAGCGCGGACAGGGGAAGAAACACCATATATTTT. As protein: CASADRGRNTIYF.

The chain has TRBV10-3 and TRBJ2-1, with 8 bases matching TRBD1. The CDR3 has 17 amino acids. J lost 6 bases, V lost 4 bases, and 14 bases had no gene match. Germline V gene sequence: CDR1 ENHRY, CDR2 SYGVKD. CDR3 DNA: TGTGCCATCAGTGGGACTTCAGGGACAGGAGCGGCCAATGAGCAGTTCTTC. Translating gives CAISGTSGTGAANEQFF.

The V and J genes are TRBV19 and TRBJ2-3, with D possibly matching TRBD1 (5 bases). Trimming pared 5 bases from V and 9 bases from J, leaving 15 bases between. This CDR3 has 13 amino acids. The germline CDR1 and CDR2 sequences are LNHDA and SQIVND (reference sequence). The DNA of the CDR3 is TGTGCCAGTAGTCCTCAAGGGGTGAGGACGCAGTATTTT. Amino acid sequence: CASSPQGVRTQYF. The whole variable domain, filled in from reference TRBV19 and TRBJ2-3, reads DGGITQSPKYLFRKEGQNVTLSCEQNLNHDAMYWYRQDPGQGLRLIYYSQIVNDFQKGDIAEGYSVSREKKESFPLTVTSAQKNPTAFYLCASSPQGVRTQYFGPGTRLTVL.

V is TRBV29-1 and J is TRBJ2-7; TRBD1 aligns across 10 bases. This CDR3 contains 13 residues. Germline V lookup: CDR1 SQVTM, CDR2 ANQGSEA. V shed 4 bases and J 4 bases; nucleotides not matched to a gene: 4. CDR3 nucleotides: TGCAGCGTTGGCGGACAGGGGGAATACGAGCAGTACTTC. Amino acids: CSVGGQGEYEQYF.

The chain joins TRBV10-3 to TRBJ2-1; tentatively, D is TRBD2 (5 bases). The CDR3 is 15 amino acids. The V end lost 6 bases, the J end lost 7 bases, and 19 bases lay between the germline ends. Germline V gene lookup returns CDR1 ENHRY and CDR2 SYGVKD. CDR3 coding DNA: TGTGCCATCAGGGCAGAACTAGGAACGAGGAATGAGCAGTTCTTC. Residues: CAIRAELGTRNEQFF.

This clone was detected a few times. The chain couples TRBV2 to TRBJ2-1, with TRBD1 matching 12 bases. Trimming cost V 6 bases and J 7 bases; bases outside gene matches: 7. Germline lookup yields CDR1 SNHLY and CDR2 FYNNEI. The CDR3 length is 15 residues. In nucleotides, the CDR3 is TGTGCCAGCAGCCCCGGGACAGGGGGCTGGAATGAGCAGTTCTTC. As protein: CASSPGTGGWNEQFF. Variable domain in full (rest from reference TRBV2 and TRBJ2-1): EPEVTQTPSHQVTQMGQEVILRCVPISNHLYFYWYRQILGQKVEFLVSFYNNEISEKSEIFDDQFSVERPDGSNFTLKIRSTKLEDSAMYFCASSPGTGGWNEQFFGPGTRLTVL.